The TCR beta chain described here comes from a study of T-cell reconstitution after alpha-beta-depleted transplantation in children. The V gene lost 1 base and the J gene lost 1 base, with 5 bases spanning the gap. The CDR3 sequence is 15 residues long. Germline V gives CDR1 LNHNV, CDR2 YYDKDF (reference sequence). Preparation of the TCRbeta library was carried out with unique molecular identifiers. TCRdb reprocessed the PCR reads via MiXCR and lists one record per CDR3 protein. The sample lists 700,000 or so distinct CDR3 sequences, roughly 13% occurring once. Note on this clonotype: What it recognizes is unknown.

General study results and limits: From newly produced T cells came most of the T-cell counts and diversity one year after transplant.

The material sequenced was PBMCs, taken before TCRalphabeta/CD19-depleted stem cell transplant. The sequence was obtained from a girl between 2 and 10 years old with congenital amegakaryocytic thrombocytopenia, due to receive a stem cell transplant. The rearrangement uses TRBV15 and TRBJ2-6; D gene uncertain. The chain's CDR3 is CATSRGWSGANVLTF. The CDR3, as DNA: TGTGCCACCAGCAGAGGGTGGTCTGGGGCCAACGTCCTGACTTTC.